This passage covers 3 T cell receptor beta chains from one sample sequenced in a study of regulatory and conventional T cells in RAG deficiency. Regulatory T cells were sorted from blood as CD4+ CD25-high CD127-low cells. Produced via immunoSEQ multiplex PCR; TCRdb's table is partial and in-frame only. The data contain roughly 7,800 clones, approximately 94% of them singletons. This sample was shared with a second study, whose subject was regulatory T cells. That paper adds: Amplification used 52 TRBV primers and 13 TRBJ primers.

Sequencing was done on a sample of CD127- CD25+ CD4+ Tregs sorted from blood. These TCRs come from a human donor in good health.

Only one count was recorded for this clone. The chain links TRBV9 to TRBJ2-7, with D maybe TRBD2 (5 bases). This CDR3 has 15 amino acids. The V and J ends lost 3 bases and 0 bases respectively, with 13 bases between them. The germline CDR1 and CDR2 sequences are SGDLS and YYNGEE. CDR3 amino acids: CASSAGTGYSYEQYF. CDR3 bases: TGTGCCAGCAGCGCCGGTACGGGGTACTCCTACGAGCAGTACTTC.

The genes are TRBV7-9 and TRBJ2-7, with D possibly matching TRBD2 (6 bases). Trimming removed 1 base at V and 3 bases at J, with 10 bases between. Germline CDR1 and CDR2: SEHNR and FQNEAQ (reference sequence). CDR3 length: 14 residues. The CDR3 reads CASSLGGDLYEQYF. CDR3 sequence (DNA): TGTGCCAGCAGCTTAGGCGGGGATCTCTACGAGCAGTACTTC.

This chain connects TRBV12-5 to TRBJ2-7; D is perhaps TRBD1 (6 bases). The CDR3 loop spans 15 amino acids. The V gene lost 7 bases and the J gene lost 3 bases, with 19 bases spanning the gap. Germline V gene data show CDR1 as LGHNT and CDR2 as FRNRAP. CDR3 residues: CASAWGDRSLYEQYF. CDR3 DNA: TGTGCTAGTGCCTGGGGAGACAGGTCGCTCTACGAGCAGTACTTC.